The clone carrying this T cell receptor beta chain has a handful of counts. Its antigen is undetermined. Making TCR cDNA involved 5'RACE template switching, which added UMIs and a universal primer site. A single record per CDR3 protein comes from TCRdb applying MiXCR to the 5' RACE reads. There are about 340,000 distinct CDR3 sequences in the sample; about 12% occur only once, and 3.2% lies in the top ten. The record originates from a study of T cells after yellow fever vaccination. General study points: High-abundance clonotypes from the bulk population could contaminate FACS-sorted repertoires. A large majority of primary-vaccination clones showed up again after the booster (approximately 96% CD4, 75% to 90% CD8).

Unmatched junction bases numbered 6, after V lost 1 base and J lost 4 bases. The CDR3 length is 16 residues. Germline values: CDR1 SGHRS, CDR2 YFSETQ. Sequencing was performed on CD4+ T cells sorted from PBMCs, taken 15 days after the yellow fever booster vaccination. This TCR was recovered from a man younger than 30 who received the YFV17D yellow fever vaccine. The chain combines TRBV5-1 with TRBJ2-1, with 9 bases matching TRBD2. CDR3 bases: TGCGCCAGCAGCTTGATGGGGACTAGCCTTTACAATGAGCAGTTCTTC. It translates to CASSLMGTSLYNEQFF. Full variable domain (missing parts from reference TRBV5-1 and TRBJ2-1): KAGVTQTPRYLIKTRGQQVTLSCSPISGHRSVSWYQQTPGQGLQFLFEYFSETQRNKGNFPGRFSGRQFSNSRSEMNVSTLELGDSALYLCASSLMGTSLYNEQFFGPGTRLTVL.